What follows describes a single T cell receptor beta chain. The data were produced by immunoSEQ multiplex PCR, yet TCRdb's version contains in-frame clones alone and is incomplete. The top ten hold around 12% of the sample, which has 150,000 or so clones, about four fifths seen once. The V gene lost 3 bases and the J gene lost 7 bases, with 12 bases spanning the gap. Germline V gene data show CDR1 as LNHDA and CDR2 as SQIVND (reference sequence). The CDR3 totals 14 residues. The data were obtained in a study of blood T cell repertoires in COVID-19. Across the study: PBMCs, B-cell-depleted T cells, or T cells were the source of the cDNA or gDNA that made up the material.

Recovered participants had two consecutive negative NP/OP PCR tests, healthcare professional clearance, or symptom resolution. This receptor was taken from a middle-aged man who had recovered from COVID-19. This rearrangement joins TRBV19 to TRBJ2-2; D gene unclear. The material sequenced was PBMCs or T cells enriched from blood (not recorded which). CDR3 region: CASSISRGGGELFF. The DNA of the CDR3 is TGTGCCAGTAGTATTAGCCGAGGTGGCGGGGAGCTGTTTTTT.